This TCR beta chain was recovered during a study of cytotoxic CD8 clonotypes in ibrutinib-treated CLL. Across the study: Response samples followed a median roughly 13 months of treatment, range 6 to 36. Study findings and constraints: Public clonotypes were seen rarely and were contracted or stable on treatment. At ibrutinib response, clonality increased, and at progression it declined back toward baseline.

TCR beta libraries used about 2.1 micrograms of DNA from cryopreserved PBMCs. V shed 7 bases and J 7 bases; nucleotides not matched to a gene: 12. There are 15 residues in the CDR3. Germline CDR1 reads MNHNS; CDR2 reads SASEGT. Profiled with immunoSEQ multiplex PCR; TCRdb holds only in-frame clones, not every one. Of some 100,000 clones listed, 58% are singletons. This clone occurred a few times. Its antigen is not identified. The rearrangement uses TRBV6-1 and TRBJ1-4; 7 positions agree with TRBD1. The input for sequencing was PBMCs, taken after 24 months of ibrutinib treatment. The receptor's source is a human donor with chronic lymphocytic leukemia. CDR3 coding DNA: TGTGCCAGCACTACCCAGACAGGGTTAACTGAAAAACTGTTTTTT. Encoded protein: CASTTQTGLTEKLFF.